The following is a TCR beta chain sequence with its context. The antigen it binds to is not known. No much larger clone is present one base from it, and per-base qualities are unavailable. Libraries were made using PCR. The sequencer was an Illumina HiSeq 2500. TCR library preparation used molecular barcoding, with unique molecular identifiers applied to normalize quantification of the TCRbeta repertoire. TCRdb itself trimmed the public reads at Q25 with fastp, ran MiXCR and retained productive beta chains. Here each entry gathers all rows of one CDR3 protein and keeps the most common genes and DNA. This sample lists 500,000 to 650,000 distinct CDR3 sequences; about an eighth were detected once. Together, the top ten hold 2.2% of the sample. The CDR3 sequence holds 15 residues, the cysteine and phenylalanine included. Only the CDR3 region is kept as DNA, spanning 45 bases read in frame from base 1. The germline V gene provides CDR1 MDHEN and CDR2 SYDVKM. Relative to germline, V is 2 bases shorter and J is 0 bases shorter, with 7 bases between their ends.

According to the study, the label for this sample's treatment or condition signals: allogeneic hematopoietic cell transplantation with graft depleted of TCRalphabeta T cells and CD19 B cells. TCRalphabeta/CD19-depleted allogeneic hematopoietic cell grafts were given to the transplant recipients, all of whom were children. These data come from a study of T-cell reconstitution after alpha-beta-depleted transplantation in children (TCRdb year 2016). General notes on the study: The study quantitatively tracked T-cell immune reconstitution after TCRalphabeta/CD19-depleted allogeneic hematopoietic cell transplantation in children using TCR repertoire profiling. The study at large found these results: In some patients, the high TCRbeta diversity seen at day 60 was put down to recipient T cells and intrathymic progenitors that had survived conditioning. About two months after transplant, the apparently early recovery of alphabetaT-cell counts reportedly depended on just several hundred clones that had expanded rapidly and came from non-depleted graft cells. Over subsequent months, a decline in hyperexpanded clone frequencies was noted, and after one year, T-cell counts and TCRbeta diversity were mostly ascribed to newly produced T cells.

The material sequenced was PBMCs, mostly from graft donor cells, taken 360 days after TCRalphabeta/CD19-depleted stem cell transplant. The chain is assembled from TRBV28 and TRBJ2-2, and TRBD2 may be the D gene, going by 5 matching bases. The source is a male patient under 18 who had a stem cell transplant for acute myeloid leukemia, so the T cells may come from the graft donor. Here is the DNA: TGTGCCAGCAGTTTAATGCGGGCGAACACCGGGGAGCTGTTTTTT. It translates as CASSLMRANTGELFF.